Each of the 20 T cell receptor beta chains below was sequenced from the same sample in a study of regulatory T cells in long-lasting Graves disease. The TCR beta library used iRepertoire HTBI primers with Arm-PCR amplification of CDR3. TCRdb analysed the multiplex PCR reads with MiXCR anew, one entry per CDR3 protein. Among roughly 500,000 distinct CDR3 sequences listed, under 25% were seen once. Noted time point: persistent/refractory GD, antithyroid drugs over 5 years with positive TRAb. There was RNA extracted from PBMCs, and the TCR library was made from it. The source material was peripheral blood mononuclear cells (PBMCs), sampled when the disease was refractory, from a patient treated with antithyroid drugs. These receptor sequences come from a female donor with Graves disease.

Details on this clonotype: A read error is likely, as this CDR3 ends without the conserved phenylalanine or tryptophan. The V call is TRBV28, the J call TRBJ1-6, with D possibly being TRBD1 (6 bases). The CDR3 runs to 16 residues. Germline V CDR1 and CDR2: MDHEN, SYDVKM. With 6 bases removed from V and 7 bases from J, the gap between germline ends came to 19 bases. The CDR3 protein is CASSPPVGAVNSPLHL. CDR3 nucleotide sequence: TGTGCCAGCAGCCCCCCAGTGGGGGCTGTAAATTCACCCCTCCACCTT.

The chain links TRBV19 to TRBJ1-2; D ambiguous. Looked up from germline, CDR1 is LNHDA and CDR2 is SQIVND (reference sequence). There are 12 residues in the CDR3. V was trimmed by 3 bases and J by 8 bases, leaving 10 bases between them. The CDR3 DNA follows: TGTGCCAGTAGTATGCCAGCCGGAGGCTACACCTTC. Its translation is CASSMPAGGYTF. The full variable domain, completed using reference TRBV19 and TRBJ1-2, is DGGITQSPKYLFRKEGQNVTLSCEQNLNHDAMYWYRQDPGQGLRLIYYSQIVNDFQKGDIAEGYSVSREKKESFPLTVTSAQKNPTAFYLCASSMPAGGYTFGSGTRLTVV.

The rearrangement uses TRBV9 and TRBJ2-2; TRBD2 matches 7 bases. Losses at the gene ends were 4 bases for V and 7 bases for J; bases not matched to a gene: 10. The CDR3 covers 15 residues. Germline CDR1 is SGDLS and CDR2 is YYNGEE. CDR3 in amino acids: CASSPSQGGVGELFF. The CDR3 nucleotides read TGTGCCAGCAGCCCAAGCCAGGGAGGGGTCGGGGAGCTGTTTTTT.

This clonotype came up a few times. V usage is TRBV11-3 and J usage is TRBJ2-5, with D uncertain. V lost 0 bases and J 2 bases, leaving 13 bases between the germline ends. Per the germline V gene, CDR1 is SGHNT and CDR2 is YENEEA. The length of the CDR3 is 16 residues. In DNA, the CDR3 is TGTGCCAGCAGCTTAGAGGGGTCCTGGGCACAAGAGACCCAGTACTTC. This sequence encodes CASSLEGSWAQETQYF.

This clonotype has only a few counts. The CDR3 loop is CSAREGGSNSPLHF. The CDR3 DNA sequence: TGCAGTGCTAGAGAGGGGGGATCAAATTCACCCCTCCACTTT. The chain links TRBV20-1 to TRBJ1-6; possibly TRBD1 for D (5 bases). CDR1 and CDR2 from the germline V gene are DFQATT and SNEGSKA (reference sequence). This CDR3 contains 14 residues. Trimming stripped 0 bases from V and 7 bases from J, with 10 bases between.

There are many counts of this clonotype. The chain couples TRBV6-2 or TRBV6-3 to TRBJ2-5; D gene uncertain. Germline V gene lookup returns CDR1 MNHEY and CDR2 SVGEGT. V gave up 2 bases and J gave up 4 bases, with 5 bases separating them. The CDR3 totals 12 residues. The CDR3 reads CASSYLRETQYF. The CDR3 coding sequence is TGTGCCAGCAGTTACCTCAGAGAGACCCAGTACTTC.

A few counts support this clonotype. The chain couples TRBV6-2 or TRBV6-3 to TRBJ1-4; 7 bases fit TRBD1. V lost 2 bases, J lost 6 bases, and 6 bases stayed unmatched. The germline CDR1 and CDR2 sequences are MNHEY and SVGEGT. CDR3 length equals 15 residues. The CDR3 loop is CASSYPPGTDEKLFF. In DNA form, the CDR3 reads TGTGCCAGCAGTTACCCGCCCGGGACAGATGAAAAACTGTTTTTT.

This clonotype has a count of ten or more. The V and J genes are TRBV12-3 or TRBV12-4 and TRBJ1-2; perhaps TRBD1 as D (6 bases). V lost 6 bases and J 4 bases, leaving 18 bases between the germline ends. CDR3 length: 15 residues. CDR3 in DNA: TGTGCCAGCAGCTATGAGGGGGTCGTGGGCTATGGCTACACCTTC. This translates into CASSYEGVVGYGYTF.

The chain couples TRBV28 to TRBJ1-2; 10 nucleotides line up with TRBD1. Germline assignment: CDR1 MDHEN and CDR2 SYDVKM. J lost 6 bases, V lost 6 bases, and 7 bases had no gene match. This CDR3 is 14 amino acids long. The CDR3 reads CASSTGTGAHGYTF. CDR3 DNA sequence: TGTGCCAGCAGCACCGGGACAGGGGCCCATGGCTACACCTTC.

The V call is TRBV20-1, the J call TRBJ2-7; 10 bases align to TRBD2. V was pared by 3 bases and J by 5 bases, with 7 bases of the junction left unmatched. The CDR3 extends over 14 amino acids. Germline-derived CDR1 and CDR2 are DFQATT and SNEGSKA (reference sequence). The CDR3 loop reads CSASGDGTSDEQYF. The CDR3 region has the DNA TGCAGTGCTAGCGGAGATGGGACTAGCGACGAGCAGTACTTC.

Details on this clonotype: A much larger clone lies one base from this, so it may be a read error. This chain uses TRBV12-3 or TRBV12-4 with TRBJ2-7; tentatively, D is TRBD2 (5 bases). The CDR3 length is 16 residues. CDR3 region: CASSLRGGRLSYGQYF. Written as DNA, the CDR3 is TGTGCCAGCAGTTTACGAGGCGGGCGGTTATCCTACGGGCAGTACTTC.

This clonotype was detected many times. CDR3 DNA: TGTGCCAGCAGACCCTCTTGGGGCCTCAGCTCCTACGAGCAGTACTTC. Its translation is CASRPSWGLSSYEQYF. J is TRBJ2-7 and V is TRBV28; TRBD1 might be the D (5 bases). V was shortened by 6 bases and J by 0 bases, with 18 bases between the two germline ends. CDR3 length: 16 amino acids. The germline gives CDR1 MDHEN, CDR2 SYDVKM.

This clonotype was counted between two and nine times. This chain links TRBV16 with TRBJ1-1, with TRBD1 matching over 8 bases. CDR3 length: 14 amino acids. CDR1 is KGHSY, CDR2 FQNENV, per germline. V shed 3 bases, J shed 9 bases, and the junction held 9 bases outside the gene matches. CDR3 residues: CASSQSGGSSKAFF. CDR3 bases: TGTGCCAGCAGCCAGTCAGGGGGCTCATCAAAAGCTTTCTTT. Full variable domain (remainder filled in from reference TRBV16 and TRBJ1-1): GEEVAQTPKHLVRGEGQKAKLYCAPIKGHSYVFWYQQVLKNEFKFLISFQNENVFDETGMPKERFSAKCLPNSPCSLEIQATKLEDSAVYFCASSQSGGSSKAFFGQGTRLTVV.

At least ten counts were recorded for this clonotype. The V call is TRBV6-1, the J call TRBJ1-2; D remains ambiguous. The CDR3 totals 14 residues. Germline values: CDR1 MNHNS, CDR2 SASEGT. V was shortened by 7 bases and J by 2 bases, with 14 bases between the two germline ends. The CDR3 loop reads CASTLRTGNYGYTF. The CDR3 DNA sequence: TGTGCCAGCACCCTACGGACGGGCAACTATGGCTACACCTTC.

Only one count was recorded for this clonotype. The chain is built from TRBV20-1 and TRBJ1-4, with 7 nucleotides matching TRBD1. From germline, CDR1 is DFQATT and CDR2 SNEGSKA (reference sequence). This CDR3 is built from 14 residues. With 5 bases clipped from V and 15 bases from J, the junction kept 18 bases outside the gene matches. CDR3 in amino acids: CSAGPPTGQKNMFF. The CDR3 region has the DNA TGCAGTGCTGGACCACCTACGGGACAGAAGAATATGTTTTTT.

The chain combines TRBV9 with TRBJ2-7, with unresolved D. This CDR3 comprises 16 residues. Per the germline V gene, CDR1 is SGDLS and CDR2 is YYNGEE. V lost 0 bases and J 5 bases, leaving 18 bases between the germline ends. The CDR3 region is CASSVDMGFHSDEQYF. In DNA, the CDR3 is TGTGCCAGCAGCGTAGACATGGGGTTTCATTCGGACGAGCAGTACTTC. The full variable domain, completed using reference TRBV9 and TRBJ2-7, is DSGVTQTPKHLITATGQRVTLRCSPRSGDLSVYWYQQSLDQGLQFLIQYYNGEERAKGNILERFSAQQFPDLHSELNLSSLELGDSALYFCASSVDMGFHSDEQYFGPGTRLTVT.

This clonotype appeared many times. This chain uses TRBV28 with TRBJ1-6; D call uncertain. Between the trimmed V and J ends, which lost 3 bases and 7 bases, there was a span of 22 bases. Germline lookup yields CDR1 MDHEN and CDR2 SYDVKM. The CDR3 totals 18 residues. CDR3 in amino acids: CASSFRPHTDGGNSPLHF. The CDR3 DNA follows: TGTGCCAGCAGTTTCAGGCCTCACACGGACGGAGGCAATTCACCCCTCCACTTT.

The chain recombines TRBV7-9 with TRBJ1-1, with 7 bases aligning to TRBD1. The CDR3 covers 13 residues. Germline V gene sequence: CDR1 SEHNR, CDR2 FQNEAQ (reference sequence). Trimming took 10 bases from V and 10 from J; bases not matched to a gene: 15. CDR3 DNA: TGTGCCACCGGTTCATATCTCGACAGGGTAGCTTTCTTT. Protein product: CATGSYLDRVAFF.

The chain recombines TRBV19 with TRBJ1-1, with TRBD1 as a possible D gene (6 bases). CDR1 LNHDA and CDR2 SQIVND come from the germline V gene (reference sequence). Trimming pared 5 bases from V and 5 bases from J, leaving 18 bases between. The CDR3 runs 15 residues. CDR3 protein: CASSPGTGSQTEAFF. CDR3 DNA sequence: TGTGCCAGTAGTCCAGGAACAGGGTCCCAAACTGAAGCTTTCTTT. Based on the CDR3 plus reference TRBV19 and TRBJ1-1, the full variable domain is DGGITQSPKYLFRKEGQNVTLSCEQNLNHDAMYWYRQDPGQGLRLIYYSQIVNDFQKGDIAEGYSVSREKKESFPLTVTSAQKNPTAFYLCASSPGTGSQTEAFFGQGTRLTVV.

The CDR3 sequence is CASSYSVGTGGTPLHF. The CDR3 DNA reads TGTGCCAGCAGTTACTCCGTGGGGACAGGGGGCACACCCCTCCACTTT. The genes are TRBV6-5 and TRBJ1-6; 12 positions match TRBD1. The V segment lost 0 bases and the J segment 11 bases; nucleotides outside the gene matches: 5. This CDR3 has 16 residues. CDR1 MNHEY and CDR2 SVGAGI come from the germline V gene.